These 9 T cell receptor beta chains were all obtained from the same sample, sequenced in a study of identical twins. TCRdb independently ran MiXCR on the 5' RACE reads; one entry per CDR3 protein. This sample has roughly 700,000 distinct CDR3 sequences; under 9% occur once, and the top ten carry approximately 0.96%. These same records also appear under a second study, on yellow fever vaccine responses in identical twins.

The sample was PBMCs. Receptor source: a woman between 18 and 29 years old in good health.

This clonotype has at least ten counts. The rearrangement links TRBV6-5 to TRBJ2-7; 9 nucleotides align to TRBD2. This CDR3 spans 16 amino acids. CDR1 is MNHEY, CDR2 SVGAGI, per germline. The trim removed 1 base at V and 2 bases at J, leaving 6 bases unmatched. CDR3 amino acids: CASSYFVLAGTYEQYF. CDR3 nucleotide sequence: TGTGCCAGCAGTTACTTCGTTCTAGCGGGGACCTACGAGCAGTACTTC.

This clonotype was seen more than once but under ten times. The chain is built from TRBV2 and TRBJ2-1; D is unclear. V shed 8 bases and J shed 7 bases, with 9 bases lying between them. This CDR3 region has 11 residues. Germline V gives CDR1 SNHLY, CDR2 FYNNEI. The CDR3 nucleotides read TGTGCCAGCCCCCTAGTTAATGAGCAGTTCTTC. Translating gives CASPLVNEQFF.

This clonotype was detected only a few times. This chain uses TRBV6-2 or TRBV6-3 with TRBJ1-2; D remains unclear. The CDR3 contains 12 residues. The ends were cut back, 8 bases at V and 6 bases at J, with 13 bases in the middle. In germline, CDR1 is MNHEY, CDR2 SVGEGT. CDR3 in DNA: TGTGCCAGCCGCCCACAAAACCATGGCTACACCTTC. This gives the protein CASRPQNHGYTF.

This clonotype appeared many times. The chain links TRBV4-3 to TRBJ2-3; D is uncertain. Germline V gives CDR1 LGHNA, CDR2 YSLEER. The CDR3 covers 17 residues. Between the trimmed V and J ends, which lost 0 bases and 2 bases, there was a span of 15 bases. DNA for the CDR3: TGCGCCAGCAGCCAAGATCAGAAGGGTTGGGACACAGATACGCAGTATTTT. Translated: CASSQDQKGWDTDTQYF.

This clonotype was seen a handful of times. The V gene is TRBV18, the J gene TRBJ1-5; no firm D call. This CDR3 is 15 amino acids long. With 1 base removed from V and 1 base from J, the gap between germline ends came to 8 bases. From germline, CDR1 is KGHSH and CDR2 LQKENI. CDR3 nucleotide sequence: TGTGCCAGCTCACCACAAAAAACAAGCAATCAGCCCCAGCATTTT. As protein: CASSPQKTSNQPQHF.

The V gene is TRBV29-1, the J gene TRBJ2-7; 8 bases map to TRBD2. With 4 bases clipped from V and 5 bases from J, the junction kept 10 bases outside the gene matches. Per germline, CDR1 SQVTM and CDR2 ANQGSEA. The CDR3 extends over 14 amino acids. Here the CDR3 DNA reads TGCAGCGTTGTATCCAGAGCGGGGGTGGACGAGCAGTACTTC. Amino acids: CSVVSRAGVDEQYF.

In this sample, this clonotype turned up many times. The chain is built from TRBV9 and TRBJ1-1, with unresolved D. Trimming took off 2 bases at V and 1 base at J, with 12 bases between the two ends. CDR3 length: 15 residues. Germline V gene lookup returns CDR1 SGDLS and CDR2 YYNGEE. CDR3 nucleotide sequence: TGTGCCAGCAGCGTCTCCAAGGGATGGAACACTGAAGCTTTCTTT. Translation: CASSVSKGWNTEAFF.

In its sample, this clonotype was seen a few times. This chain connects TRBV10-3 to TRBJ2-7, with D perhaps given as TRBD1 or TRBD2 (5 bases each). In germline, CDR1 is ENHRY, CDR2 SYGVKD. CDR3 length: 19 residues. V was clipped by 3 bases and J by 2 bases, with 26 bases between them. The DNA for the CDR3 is TGTGCCATCAGTGACTCAAAAGGATTGGGACCGTCGGACCCCTACGAGCAGTACTTC. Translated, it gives CAISDSKGLGPSDPYEQYF.

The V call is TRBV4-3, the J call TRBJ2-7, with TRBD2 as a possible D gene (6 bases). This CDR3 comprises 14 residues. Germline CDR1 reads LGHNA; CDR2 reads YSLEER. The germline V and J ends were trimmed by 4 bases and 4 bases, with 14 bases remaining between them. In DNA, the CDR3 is TGCGCCAGCAGCCCGGGACTTTCCCAATACGAGCAGTACTTC. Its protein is CASSPGLSQYEQYF.